The sequence of this TCR beta chain was determined in a study of early T cells in non-severe SARS-CoV-2 infection. In TCRdb, the 5' RACE reads were re-called with MiXCR into one record per CDR3 protein. This sample has some 64,000 distinct CDR3 sequences, with around 13% found just once. This clonotype was counted many times. Its antigen remains unknown. Points from the study as a whole: Private and CD4 specificities were missed by VDJdb matching, which favored anti-spike CD8 responses.

The clonotype originates from an adult who was a healthcare worker with PCR-confirmed SARS-CoV-2 infection or an uninfected control (not recorded which). Sequenced sample: whole blood.

CDR3 sequence reads: CASSEGQGLAKTQYF. CDR3 in DNA: TGCGCCAGCAGTGAGGGACAGGGTCTGGCCAAGACCCAGTACTTC. The chain combines TRBV10-1 with TRBJ2-5; 8 bases are shared with TRBD1. The CDR3 totals 15 residues. V was clipped by 2 bases and J by 6 bases; unmatched bases: 8. Germline V gives CDR1 WNHNN, CDR2 SYGVQD (reference sequence).